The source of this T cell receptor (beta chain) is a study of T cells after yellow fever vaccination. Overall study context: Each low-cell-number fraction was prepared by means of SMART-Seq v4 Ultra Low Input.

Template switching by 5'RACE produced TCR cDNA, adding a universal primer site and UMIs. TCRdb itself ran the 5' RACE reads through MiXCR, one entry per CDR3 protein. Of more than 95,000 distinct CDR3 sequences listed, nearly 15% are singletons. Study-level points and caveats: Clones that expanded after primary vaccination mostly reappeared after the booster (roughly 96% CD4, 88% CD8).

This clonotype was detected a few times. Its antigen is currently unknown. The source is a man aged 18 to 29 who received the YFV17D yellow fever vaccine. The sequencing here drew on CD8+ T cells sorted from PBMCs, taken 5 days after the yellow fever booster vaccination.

CDR3 region: CSVERLVFNEQFF. The CDR3, as DNA: TGCAGCGTTGAGAGACTAGTGTTCAATGAGCAGTTCTTC. The chain joins TRBV29-1 to TRBJ2-1; perhaps TRBD2 as D (6 bases). Trimming took 3 bases from V and 6 from J, leaving 12 bases between them. Per the germline V gene, CDR1 is SQVTM and CDR2 is ANQGSEA. The CDR3 consists of 13 residues.